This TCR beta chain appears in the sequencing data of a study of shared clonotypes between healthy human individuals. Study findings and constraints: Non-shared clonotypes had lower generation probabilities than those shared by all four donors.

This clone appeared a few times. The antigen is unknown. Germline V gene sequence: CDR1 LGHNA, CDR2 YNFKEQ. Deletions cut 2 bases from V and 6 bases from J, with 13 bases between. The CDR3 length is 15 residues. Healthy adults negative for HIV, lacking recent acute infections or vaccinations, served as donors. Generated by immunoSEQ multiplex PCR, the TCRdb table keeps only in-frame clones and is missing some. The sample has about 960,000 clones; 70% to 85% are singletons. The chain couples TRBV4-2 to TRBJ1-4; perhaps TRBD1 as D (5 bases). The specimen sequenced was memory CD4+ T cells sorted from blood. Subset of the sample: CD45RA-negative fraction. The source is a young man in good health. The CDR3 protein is CASSQPGRTDEKLFF. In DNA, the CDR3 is TGTGCCAGCAGCCAACCAGGGAGAACCGATGAAAAACTGTTTTTT.